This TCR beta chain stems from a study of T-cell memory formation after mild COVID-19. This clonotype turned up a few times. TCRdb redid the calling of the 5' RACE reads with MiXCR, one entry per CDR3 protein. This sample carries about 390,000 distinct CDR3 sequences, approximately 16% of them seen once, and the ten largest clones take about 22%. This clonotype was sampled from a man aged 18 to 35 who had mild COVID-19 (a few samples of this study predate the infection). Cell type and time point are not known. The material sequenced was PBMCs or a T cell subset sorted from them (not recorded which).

The CDR3 region is CASRRTAIPGDTQYF. The CDR3 region has the DNA TGTGCCAGCAGGAGGACAGCAATCCCGGGAGATACGCAGTATTTT. This chain links TRBV5-4 with TRBJ2-3; a possible D gene is TRBD1 (6 bases). Deletions cut 5 bases from V and 5 bases from J, with 18 bases between. CDR1 is SGHNT and CDR2 is YYREEE in the germline V gene (reference sequence). The length of the CDR3 is 15 residues.